This T cell receptor beta chain is drawn from a study of early T cells in non-severe SARS-CoV-2 infection. About the study: Chains were not paired, and sequencing was done on bulk RNA from unsorted whole blood.

CDR1 is MNHNS and CDR2 is SASEGT in the germline V gene. The V and J ends lost 2 bases and 5 bases respectively, with 12 bases between them. This CDR3 has 14 residues. Molecules of cDNA were individually given unique molecular identifiers that were attached to them. TCRdb reprocessed the 5' RACE reads with MiXCR, giving one entry per CDR3 protein. Of 65,000 to 90,000 distinct CDR3 sequences listed, more than 9% are singletons. This clonotype has more than one count but fewer than ten. The clonotype comes from an adult who was a healthcare worker with PCR-confirmed SARS-CoV-2 infection or an uninfected control (not recorded which). The chain employs TRBV6-1 and TRBJ2-5, with D unclear. The sequenced material came from whole blood. The CDR3 nucleotides are TGTGCCAGCAGTGAACACCTGGGTCGGGAGACCCAGTACTTC. Translating gives CASSEHLGRETQYF.